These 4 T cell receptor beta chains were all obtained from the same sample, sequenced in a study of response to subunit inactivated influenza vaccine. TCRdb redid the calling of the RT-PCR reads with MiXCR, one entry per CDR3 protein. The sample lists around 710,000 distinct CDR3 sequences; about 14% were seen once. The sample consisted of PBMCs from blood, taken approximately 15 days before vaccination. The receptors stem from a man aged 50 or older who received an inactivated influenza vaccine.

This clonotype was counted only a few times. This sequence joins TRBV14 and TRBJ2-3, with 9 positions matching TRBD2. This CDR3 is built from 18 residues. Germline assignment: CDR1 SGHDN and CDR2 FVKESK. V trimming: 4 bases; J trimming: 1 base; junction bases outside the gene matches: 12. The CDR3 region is CASSPLRGRTSGTDTQYF. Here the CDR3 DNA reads TGTGCCAGCAGCCCTCTAAGAGGGAGGACTAGCGGCACAGATACGCAGTATTTT.

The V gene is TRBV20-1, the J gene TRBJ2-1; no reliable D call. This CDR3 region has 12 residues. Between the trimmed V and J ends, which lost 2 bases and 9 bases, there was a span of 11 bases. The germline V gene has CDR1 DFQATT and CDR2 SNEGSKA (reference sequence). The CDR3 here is CSARLFGIEQFF. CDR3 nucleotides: TGCAGTGCTAGATTGTTCGGTATTGAGCAGTTCTTC.

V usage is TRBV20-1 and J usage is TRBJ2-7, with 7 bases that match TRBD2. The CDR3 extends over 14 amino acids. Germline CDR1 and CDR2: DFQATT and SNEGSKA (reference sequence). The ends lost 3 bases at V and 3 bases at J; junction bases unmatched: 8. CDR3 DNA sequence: TGCAGTGCTAGCGGGAGGCAGATCCTCTACGAGCAGTACTTC. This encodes CSASGRQILYEQYF.

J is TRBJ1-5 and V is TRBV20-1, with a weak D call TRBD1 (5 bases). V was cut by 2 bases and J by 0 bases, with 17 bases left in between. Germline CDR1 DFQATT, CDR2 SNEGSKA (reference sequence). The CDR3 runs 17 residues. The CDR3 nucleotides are TGCAGTGCTAGAAAATTCCTAGACAGTACTAGCAATCAGCCCCAGCATTTT. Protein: CSARKFLDSTSNQPQHF.